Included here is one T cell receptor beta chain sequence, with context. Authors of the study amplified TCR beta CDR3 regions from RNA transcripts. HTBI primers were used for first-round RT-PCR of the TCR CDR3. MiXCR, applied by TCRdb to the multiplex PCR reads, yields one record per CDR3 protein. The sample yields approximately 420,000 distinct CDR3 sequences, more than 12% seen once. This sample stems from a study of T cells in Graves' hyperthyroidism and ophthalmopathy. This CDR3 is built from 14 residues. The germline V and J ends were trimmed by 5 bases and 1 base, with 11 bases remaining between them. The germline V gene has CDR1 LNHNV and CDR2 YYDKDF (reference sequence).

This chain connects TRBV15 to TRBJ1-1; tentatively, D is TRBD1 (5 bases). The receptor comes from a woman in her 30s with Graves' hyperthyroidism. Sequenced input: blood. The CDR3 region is CATSGGRRNTEAFF. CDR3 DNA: TGTGCCACCAGCGGGGGACGTAGGAACACTGAAGCTTTCTTT.